The 19 T cell receptor beta chains below come from one sample, sequenced in a study of blood T cell repertoires in COVID-19. Clones were sequenced by immunoSEQ multiplex PCR, and TCRdb holds only the in-frame ones, with some missing. Seen here are about 370,000 clones, approximately 90% observed once, and the top ten hold about 0.83%. The sequenced sample was PBMCs or T cells enriched from blood (not recorded which). The source is a woman aged 40 to 50 who had been exposed to COVID-19.

This clone was seen only once. This chain joins TRBV19 and TRBJ1-6; D call uncertain. Germline V gene lookup returns CDR1 LNHDA and CDR2 SQIVND (reference sequence). The CDR3 totals 15 residues. V was cut by 3 bases and J by 13 bases, with 19 bases left in between. This CDR3 reads CASSIFVEAVLPLHF. The CDR3 DNA is TGTGCCAGTAGTATTTTTGTGGAGGCCGTCCTCCCCCTCCACTTT.

The chain links TRBV6-2 or TRBV6-3 to TRBJ1-1, with TRBD1 matching 7 bases. Per the germline V gene, CDR1 is MNHEY and CDR2 is SVGEGT. CDR3 length: 15 residues. V was clipped by 2 bases and J by 0 bases; unmatched bases: 3. For the CDR3, the DNA is TGTGCCAGCAGTTACCCAGACAGGGTGAACACTGAAGCTTTCTTT. It yields the protein CASSYPDRVNTEAFF.

This clone has a single count. The CDR3 protein is CASSLRADGGYGYTF. CDR3 nucleotide sequence: TGTGCCAGCAGTTTACGGGCCGACGGGGGTTATGGCTACACCTTC. V is TRBV27 and J is TRBJ1-2, with D maybe TRBD1 (5 bases). The V end was cut by 2 bases, the J end by 5 bases, with 15 bases between. CDR1 and CDR2 from the germline V gene are MNHEY and SMNVEV (reference sequence). The CDR3 sequence is 15 residues long.

V and J are TRBV2 and TRBJ1-5; tentatively, D is TRBD1 (5 bases). V lost 6 bases to trimming and J lost 4 bases, with 16 bases between them. The germline V gene encodes CDR1 SNHLY and CDR2 FYNNEI. CDR3 length equals 15 residues. The DNA of the CDR3 is TGTGCCAGCAGCCGCGGGACTTCGCAGAATCAGCCCCAGCATTTT. This sequence encodes CASSRGTSQNQPQHF. The full variable domain, its missing parts supplied by reference TRBV2 and TRBJ1-5, is EPEVTQTPSHQVTQMGQEVILRCVPISNHLYFYWYRQILGQKVEFLVSFYNNEISEKSEIFDDQFSVERPDGSNFTLKIRSTKLEDSAMYFCASSRGTSQNQPQHFGDGTRLSIL.

The rearrangement links TRBV6-2 or TRBV6-3 to TRBJ1-3; 8 bases map to TRBD1. This CDR3 has 15 amino acids. Germline CDR1 MNHEY, CDR2 SVGEGT. With V trimmed by 6 bases and J by 4 bases, 8 bases remained unmatched. The CDR3 nucleotides read TGTGCCAGCAGCAACCGACAGGGGAGCGGAAACACCATATATTTT. Translated: CASSNRQGSGNTIYF.

The chain joins TRBV30 to TRBJ1-5, with D possibly being TRBD1 (6 bases). Germline CDR1 and CDR2: GTSNPN and SVGIG (reference sequence). Deletions cut 5 bases from V and 2 bases from J, with 10 bases between. This CDR3 is 13 amino acids long. DNA of the CDR3: TGTGCCTGGGGGGGGCTGGGCAATCAGCCCCAGCATTTT. Its translation: CAWGGLGNQPQHF.

The chain uses TRBV21-1 and TRBJ2-7; the table's D call TRBD1 went unverified against the DNA. TRBV21-1 is a known pseudogene. The CDR3 sequence is 12 residues long. CDR3: CASSKQDYEQYF. DNA for the CDR3: TGTGCCAGCAGCAAACAGGACTACGAGCAGTACTTC.

The chain is built from TRBV30 and TRBJ1-4, with D unclear. The germline V gene has CDR1 GTSNPN and CDR2 SVGIG (reference sequence). The CDR3 consists of 13 residues. V lost 2 bases, J lost 8 bases, and 12 bases lay in between. The CDR3: CAWSSSGGEKLFF. The CDR3 bases are TGTGCCTGGAGTTCGTCTGGAGGGGAAAAACTGTTTTTT. The entire variable domain, with the rest obtained from reference TRBV30 and TRBJ1-4, is as follows: SQTIHQWPATLVQPVGSPLSLECTVEGTSNPNLYWYRQAAGRGLQLLFYSVGIGQISSEVPQNLSASRPQDRQFILSSKKLLLSDSGFYLCAWSSSGGEKLFFGSGTQLSVL.

This clone was observed a few times. J is TRBJ1-2 and V is TRBV6-5, with 8 positions matching TRBD1. V gave up 5 bases and J gave up 8 bases; unmatched junction bases: 10. CDR1 and CDR2 from the germline V gene are MNHEY and SVGAGI. There are 14 residues in the CDR3. CDR3 coding DNA: TGTGCCAGCAGTCGGACCGGGACAGGAAACGGCTACACCTTC. This encodes CASSRTGTGNGYTF.

J is TRBJ1-1 and V is TRBV9; 9 bases are shared with TRBD1. This CDR3 has 15 residues. Trimming removed 2 bases from V and 2 bases from J; junction bases left unmatched: 4. Germline V gene lookup returns CDR1 SGDLS and CDR2 YYNGEE. In DNA, the CDR3 is TGTGCCAGCAGCGTCGGGGACAGGGATAACACTGAAGCTTTCTTT. It is translated as CASSVGDRDNTEAFF.

This clone has at least ten counts. The chain links TRBV6-2 or TRBV6-3 to TRBJ1-2; perhaps TRBD1 as D (5 bases). Trimming removed 5 bases from V and 2 bases from J, with 12 bases in between. Germline V gene lookup returns CDR1 MNHEY and CDR2 SVGEGT. The CDR3 contains 14 residues. Here the CDR3 DNA reads TGTGCCAGCAGTCCAAATTGGGGCAACTATGGCTACACCTTC. Protein: CASSPNWGNYGYTF.

V and J are TRBV27 and TRBJ1-5; 8 nucleotides align to TRBD1. The junction had 6 bases not matched to a gene; V was cut back by 8 bases and J by 6 bases. Germline V gene data show CDR1 as MNHEY and CDR2 as SMNVEV (reference sequence). The CDR3 runs to 13 residues. The CDR3 spells CASGDRGSQPQHF. CDR3 DNA sequence: TGTGCCAGCGGAGACAGGGGTTCTCAGCCCCAGCATTTT.

The rearrangement uses TRBV30 and TRBJ2-5; D perhaps matches TRBD1 (5 bases). This CDR3 is 11 amino acids long. CDR1 GTSNPN and CDR2 SVGIG come from the germline V gene (reference sequence). V was cut by 4 bases and J by 3 bases, with 6 bases left in between. In DNA form, the CDR3 reads TGTGCCTGGACAGGGAAAGAGACCCAGTACTTC. It codes for CAWTGKETQYF.

The V and J genes are TRBV11-3 and TRBJ1-2; D ambiguous. This CDR3 is built from 14 residues. Trimming took 0 bases from V and 5 from J, leaving 10 bases between them. Germline-derived CDR1 and CDR2 are SGHNT and YENEEA. CDR3 DNA sequence: TGTGCCAGCAGCTTAGATCGGGAGGAGTATGGCTACACCTTC. The encoded protein is CASSLDREEYGYTF. The full variable domain, with the rest looked up from reference TRBV11-3 and TRBJ1-2, is EAGVVQSPRYKIIEKKQPVAFWCNPISGHNTLYWYLQNLGQGPELLIRYENEEAVDDSQLPKDRFSAERLKGVDSTLKIQPAELGDSAVYLCASSLDREEYGYTFGSGTRLTVV.

The V and J genes are TRBV19 and TRBJ2-7; 11 bases are a match to TRBD2. Trimming at V came to 5 bases and at J to 3 bases, leaving 3 bases not matched to a gene. Germline loops: CDR1 LNHDA, CDR2 SQIVND (reference sequence). This CDR3 comprises 14 residues. CDR3 sequence reads: CASSELAGDYEQYF. CDR3 sequence (DNA): TGTGCCAGTAGTGAACTAGCGGGAGACTACGAGCAGTACTTC.

V gene TRBV19 combines with J gene TRBJ2-1; TRBD2 aligns across 8 bases. CDR3 length: 17 amino acids. V dropped 5 bases and J dropped 2; count of bases not matched to a gene: 11. Germline values: CDR1 LNHDA, CDR2 SQIVND (reference sequence). The CDR3 DNA sequence: TGTGCCAGTAGTTTCTCCCTAGCGGGCGCTACCTACAATGAGCAGTTCTTC. Encoded protein: CASSFSLAGATYNEQFF.

This clone was found a few times. The chain is built from TRBV5-3 and TRBJ1-5, with 9 nucleotides matching TRBD1. TRBV5-3 is assigned to the ORF class and has an uncertain function. The CDR3 covers 18 residues. V trimming: 8 bases; J trimming: 5 bases; junction bases outside the gene matches: 20. The CDR3 DNA follows: TGTGCCAGGAGCGGGGACAGGGCTAAGAGAGAGTGGGATCAGCCCCAGCATTTT. Translating it yields CARSGDRAKREWDQPQHF.

This rearrangement joins TRBV11-3 to TRBJ1-1; 7 nucleotides agree with TRBD1. This CDR3 comprises 13 residues. The germline gives CDR1 SGHNT, CDR2 YENEEA. Trimming removed 5 bases from V and 4 bases from J; junction bases left unmatched: 4. CDR3 region: CASSVGTVTEAFF. The CDR3 DNA reads as TGTGCCAGCAGCGTCGGGACAGTCACTGAAGCTTTCTTT.

The V gene is TRBV7-2, the J gene TRBJ2-4; possibly TRBD1 for D (5 bases). This CDR3 spans 14 amino acids. The germline V gene encodes CDR1 SGHTA and CDR2 FQGNSA. The V and J ends lost 5 bases and 0 bases respectively, with 8 bases between them. CDR3 sequence (DNA): TGTGCCAGCAGCCTACAGGCAGCCAAAAACATTCAGTACTTC. It specifies CASSLQAAKNIQYF.